What follows are 26 T cell receptor beta chains derived from one specimen sequenced in a study of regulatory dendritic cells for organ transplantation. No antigens are known for them. TCRdb's copy holds only in-frame clones and misses some; the assay was immunoSEQ multiplex PCR. The sample carries more than 9,500 clones, around 92% recorded once. CFSE-labeled sorted T cells met regulatory or mature dendritic cells for less than 6 days. The sample comprised naive CD8+ T cells from blood cultured with regulatory dendritic cells. The subset: CD45RA+ naive T cells. Every receptor here comes from a human donor in good health.

The rearrangement uses TRBV9 and TRBJ2-3; D perhaps matches TRBD2 (7 bases). CDR1 and CDR2 (germline): SGDLS, YYNGEE. Trimming took 0 bases from V and 3 from J, leaving 14 bases between them. CDR3 length: 16 amino acids. DNA for the CDR3: TGTGCCAGCAGCGTAGAGGGAGGGGGTATAACAGATACGCAGTATTTT. As protein: CASSVEGGGITDTQYF.

The chain uses TRBV28 and TRBJ1-5, with 7 bases aligning to TRBD1. The CDR3 contains 16 residues. Germline V gene sequence: CDR1 MDHEN, CDR2 SYDVKM. V shed 4 bases, J shed 5 bases, and the junction held 11 bases outside the gene matches. Here the CDR3 DNA reads TGTGCCAGCAGTTCACCGGAGAGAGGGGGCGATCAGCCCCAGCATTTT. It yields the protein CASSSPERGGDQPQHF.

The rearrangement joins TRBV27 to TRBJ2-7; D assignment may be TRBD1 or TRBD2 (5 bases each). This CDR3 comprises 14 residues. Looked up from germline, CDR1 is MNHEY and CDR2 is SMNVEV (reference sequence). Trimming stripped 5 bases from V and 0 bases from J, with 11 bases between. CDR3 DNA: TGTGCCAGCAGTACCCCGGGACGCTCCTACGAGCAGTACTTC. This gives the protein CASSTPGRSYEQYF.

The V call is TRBV4-1, the J call TRBJ1-1; D is possibly TRBD1 (5 bases). This CDR3 has 13 residues. Trimming took 5 bases from V and 3 from J, leaving 10 bases between them. Germline V gene sequence: CDR1 MGHRA, CDR2 YSYEKL. The CDR3 DNA is TGCGCCAGCAGCGTCCGGGGGGACACTGAAGCTTTCTTT. This sequence encodes CASSVRGDTEAFF.

This clone was found a few times. The chain uses TRBV7-9 and TRBJ1-1; D ambiguous. Trimming stripped 5 bases from V and 1 base from J, with 5 bases between. Germline CDR1 is SEHNR and CDR2 is FQNEAQ (reference sequence). This CDR3 is built from 12 residues. In DNA, the CDR3 is TGTGCCAGCAGCGTCTCGAACACTGAAGCTTTCTTT. Translating gives CASSVSNTEAFF. The full variable domain, with the rest looked up from reference TRBV7-9 and TRBJ1-1, is DTGVSQNPRHKITKRGQNVTFRCDPISEHNRLYWYRQTLGQGPEFLTYFQNEAQLEKSRLLSDRFSAERPKGSFSTLEIQRTEQGDSAMYLCASSVSNTEAFFGQGTRLTVV.

This chain connects TRBV27 to TRBJ1-1, with 9 nucleotides matching TRBD1. CDR3 size: 15 residues. Germline CDR1 is MNHEY and CDR2 is SMNVEV (reference sequence). V lost 5 bases to trimming and J lost 5 bases; unmatched junction nucleotides: 9. The CDR3, as DNA: TGTGCCAGCAGTGCGGCGACAGGGGGAAGTACTGAAGCTTTCTTT. Translated: CASSAATGGSTEAFF.

The chain links TRBV4-3 to TRBJ2-2; the D is unclear. Germline V gives CDR1 LGHNA, CDR2 YSLEER. CDR3 length: 14 amino acids. V lost 0 bases, J lost 4 bases, and 6 bases lay in between. This CDR3 reads CASSQDWGTGELFF. CDR3 DNA sequence: TGCGCCAGCAGCCAAGATTGGGGCACCGGGGAGCTGTTTTTT.

V gene TRBV4-3 combines with J gene TRBJ1-2; D is undetermined. This CDR3 has 13 residues. The V end was cut by 6 bases, the J end by 2 bases, with 10 bases between. Germline loops: CDR1 LGHNA, CDR2 YSLEER. CDR3 amino acids: CASSPTENYGYTF. CDR3 nucleotides: TGCGCCAGCAGTCCAACAGAGAACTATGGCTACACCTTC.

The chain employs TRBV7-3 and TRBJ1-1; 7 positions agree with TRBD1. The CDR3 covers 17 residues. Trimming at V came to 6 bases and at J to 0 bases, leaving 13 bases not matched to a gene. Germline CDR1 and CDR2: SGHTA and FQGTGA. The CDR3 nucleotides read TGTGCCAGCAGTGATACCCTGAGGGGGCAAATGAACACTGAAGCTTTCTTT. Amino acids: CASSDTLRGQMNTEAFF.

This clone was found once. The J gene is TRBJ2-7, the V gene TRBV4-3; weak D call: TRBD1 (5 bases). CDR1 is LGHNA and CDR2 is YSLEER in the germline V gene. The V and J ends lost 1 base and 1 base respectively, with 14 bases between them. This CDR3 has 16 amino acids. The CDR3: CASSQATRVDSYEQYF. DNA for the CDR3: TGCGCCAGCAGCCAAGCGACCAGGGTCGATTCCTACGAGCAGTACTTC.

CDR3: CASSLSAGTGSGYTF. The CDR3 nucleotides read TGTGCCAGCAGTCTCTCCGCCGGGACAGGGAGTGGCTACACCTTC. J is TRBJ1-2 and V is TRBV27; 9 bases are a match to TRBD1. Germline CDR1 is MNHEY and CDR2 is SMNVEV (reference sequence). The ends lost 5 bases at V and 7 bases at J; junction bases unmatched: 11. CDR3 length: 15 amino acids.

The chain uses TRBV5-1 and TRBJ2-6; D is perhaps TRBD2 (6 bases). Trimming left V 4 bases short and J 0 bases short, with 14 bases between. This CDR3 is built from 17 residues. Germline V gene sequence: CDR1 SGHRS, CDR2 YFSETQ. The CDR3 region is CASSVAGPSSGANVLTF. The CDR3 DNA reads as TGCGCCAGCAGCGTGGCGGGACCCAGCTCTGGGGCCAACGTCCTGACTTTC.

V usage is TRBV6-1 and J usage is TRBJ1-4; D remains ambiguous. CDR3 size: 16 residues. Looked up from germline, CDR1 is MNHNS and CDR2 is SASEGT. Trimming removed 3 bases at V and 5 bases at J, with 16 bases between. CDR3 sequence (DNA): TGTGCCAGCAGTGACGATTTTCTACAACCGAATGAAAAACTGTTTTTT. Translation gives CASSDDFLQPNEKLFF.

The chain is built from TRBV29-1 and TRBJ2-7; TRBD1 aligns across 10 bases. The germline V gene encodes CDR1 SQVTM and CDR2 ANQGSEA. This CDR3 is 14 amino acids long. With 0 bases clipped from V and 7 bases from J, the junction kept 6 bases outside the gene matches. DNA of the CDR3: TGCAGCGTTGAAGATCGGGGACAGGGGACGGAGCAGTACTTC. Its translation: CSVEDRGQGTEQYF.

J is TRBJ2-6 and V is TRBV4-1, with D perhaps matching TRBD2 (6 bases). With 0 bases removed from V and 0 bases from J, the gap between germline ends came to 15 bases. This CDR3 has 19 amino acids. Germline CDR1 is MGHRA and CDR2 is YSYEKL. The CDR3 reads CASSQEDPGTLSGANVLTF. The CDR3, as DNA: TGCGCCAGCAGCCAAGAAGACCCGGGGACTCTCTCTGGGGCCAACGTCCTGACTTTC.

The sample holds one count of this clone. J is TRBJ2-5 and V is TRBV27; D is perhaps TRBD1 (7 bases). The V and J ends lost 5 bases and 3 bases respectively, with 16 bases between them. Looked up from germline, CDR1 is MNHEY and CDR2 is SMNVEV (reference sequence). The CDR3 runs 15 residues. Here the CDR3 reads CASSKTGEEEETQYF. DNA for the CDR3: TGTGCCAGCAGTAAAACAGGGGAGGAAGAAGAGACCCAGTACTTC.

The J gene is TRBJ2-5, the V gene TRBV7-6, with D possibly matching TRBD2 (6 bases). The length of the CDR3 is 13 residues. The V gene lost 3 bases and the J gene lost 3 bases, with 8 bases spanning the gap. The germline V gene has CDR1 SGHVS and CDR2 FNYEAQ. The CDR3 coding sequence is TGTGCCAGCAGCTTTAGACTAGAAGAGACCCAGTACTTC. The encoded protein is CASSFRLEETQYF.

This clone was observed a single time. This chain joins TRBV15 and TRBJ1-1; D call uncertain. The V gene's germline CDR1 is LNHNV and CDR2 YYDKDF (reference sequence). This CDR3 contains 13 residues. V was clipped by 2 bases and J by 7 bases, with 11 bases between them. The CDR3 here is CATSRTDHYEAFF. In DNA, the CDR3 is TGTGCCACCAGCAGAACGGACCATTATGAAGCTTTCTTT.

This chain links TRBV7-9 with TRBJ2-1; D is unresolved. Germline values: CDR1 SEHNR, CDR2 FQNEAQ (reference sequence). The CDR3 length is 13 residues. The V end was cut by 1 base, the J end by 7 bases, with 8 bases between. The CDR3 sequence is CASSLGNINEQFF. The CDR3, as DNA: TGTGCCAGCAGCTTAGGTAACATTAATGAGCAGTTCTTC.

The rearrangement uses TRBV27 and TRBJ2-3; 7 bases agree with TRBD1. The junction had 9 bases not matched to a gene; V was cut back by 8 bases and J by 1 base. Germline CDR1 MNHEY, CDR2 SMNVEV (reference sequence). CDR3 length: 15 residues. The CDR3, as DNA: TGTGCCAGCGCAATGAGGGGGCGCGGCACAGATACGCAGTATTTT. This translates into CASAMRGRGTDTQYF.

The V and J genes are TRBV6-1 and TRBJ2-1; tentatively, D is TRBD1 or TRBD2 (5 bases each). The CDR3 covers 14 residues. Trimming shortened V by 8 bases and J by 0 bases, and 11 bases separated the two germline ends. From germline, CDR1 is MNHNS and CDR2 SASEGT. CDR3 bases: TGTGCCAGCCACGTTGGGGGCTCCTACAATGAGCAGTTCTTC. This translates into CASHVGGSYNEQFF.

The genes are TRBV9 and TRBJ1-6; D gene unclear. V was clipped by 0 bases and J by 12 bases, with 10 bases between them. Germline V CDR1 and CDR2: SGDLS, YYNGEE. The CDR3 consists of 13 residues. In DNA form, the CDR3 reads TGTGCCAGCAGCGTAGAAGGGTACGGACCCCTCCACTTT. This encodes CASSVEGYGPLHF.

V and J are TRBV9 and TRBJ2-4; weak D call: TRBD1 (7 bases). Deletions cut 3 bases from V and 1 base from J, with 17 bases between. Germline V gives CDR1 SGDLS, CDR2 YYNGEE. The CDR3 runs 17 residues. CDR3 sequence (DNA): TGTGCCAGCAGCGAGAGGAGTGGAGGGGGCGCCAAAAACATTCAGTACTTC. It is translated as CASSERSGGGAKNIQYF. Drawing the rest from reference TRBV9 and TRBJ2-4, the complete variable domain is DSGVTQTPKHLITATGQRVTLRCSPRSGDLSVYWYQQSLDQGLQFLIQYYNGEERAKGNILERFSAQQFPDLHSELNLSSLELGDSALYFCASSERSGGGAKNIQYFGAGTRLSVL.

This sequence joins TRBV14 and TRBJ2-6, with 8 bases fitting TRBD1. The trim removed 0 bases at V and 0 bases at J, leaving 4 bases unmatched. The CDR3 has 18 residues. CDR1 is SGHDN and CDR2 is FVKESK in the germline V gene. CDR3 DNA: TGTGCCAGCAGCCAAGACAGGGGGCCCCACTCTGGGGCCAACGTCCTGACTTTC. It is translated as CASSQDRGPHSGANVLTF.

This clone was counted a single time. An end of the junction does not agree with germline; a read error may underlie this. The V and J genes are TRBV28 and TRBJ1-2; D gene ambiguous. CDR1 and CDR2 (germline): MDHEN, SYDVKM. There are 14 residues in the CDR3. CDR3 coding DNA: TGTGCCAGCAGTTTGGGTCGGTCAGACTATGGCCACACCTTC. This translates into CASSLGRSDYGHTF.

A single count supports this clone. V gene TRBV27 combines with J gene TRBJ2-5, with 9 bases matching TRBD1. The better agreement between TRBJ2-7 and the DNA end casts doubt on the J call. The CDR3 length is 14 residues. CDR1 MNHEY and CDR2 SMNVEV come from the germline V gene (reference sequence). The CDR3 reads CASSFGTGTYEQYF. CDR3 bases: TGTGCCAGCAGTTTTGGGACAGGGACCTACGAGCAGTACTTC.